These 5 T cell receptor beta chains came from one sample sequenced in a study of cytomegalovirus exposure and HLA in healthy donors. PCR primers comprised 60 Vbeta and 13 Jbeta primers. The protocol was immunoSEQ multiplex PCR, while the TCRdb copy is restricted to in-frame clones and leaves out a portion. Of around 140,000 clones in the sample, nearly 80% are singletons; the top ten hold about 1.1%. Sequencing was done on a sample of PBMCs. The receptors stem from a male donor in good health and CMV-seronegative.

The CDR3 protein is CASNGQQGTPYEQYF. CDR3 nucleotide sequence: TGTGCCAGCAACGGACAACAGGGTACGCCCTACGAGCAGTACTTC. The chain links TRBV2 to TRBJ2-7; D is possibly TRBD1 (6 bases). This CDR3 region has 15 residues. CDR1 and CDR2 (germline): SNHLY, FYNNEI. V was clipped by 7 bases and J by 2 bases, with 18 bases between them.

The chain couples TRBV6-5 to TRBJ2-5; 10 nucleotides line up with TRBD2. CDR1 MNHEY and CDR2 SVGAGI come from the germline V gene. This CDR3 comprises 16 residues. Trimming cost V 3 bases and J 5 bases; bases outside gene matches: 9. The CDR3 coding sequence is TGTGCCAGCAGTTATAGGTGGAGGGGACTAGCGGAGACCCAGTACTTC. The encoded protein is CASSYRWRGLAETQYF.

A few counts support this clone. The gene calls are TRBV7-9 and TRBJ1-2; 11 bases line up with TRBD1. V was pared by 5 bases and J by 3 bases, with 8 bases of the junction left unmatched. The CDR3 consists of 16 residues. In germline, CDR1 is SEHNR, CDR2 FQNEAQ (reference sequence). The CDR3 here is CASSRQDRGLDYGYTF. The CDR3 DNA follows: TGTGCCAGCAGCCGGCAGGACAGGGGGCTAGACTATGGCTACACCTTC.

V usage is TRBV4-3 and J usage is TRBJ2-1; a possible D gene is TRBD2 (5 bases). Germline loops: CDR1 LGHNA, CDR2 YSLEER. V lost 0 bases and J 6 bases, leaving 9 bases between the germline ends. The CDR3 loop spans 14 amino acids. The CDR3 loop is CASSQDPAGNEQFF. The DNA of the CDR3 is TGCGCCAGCAGCCAAGATCCGGCGGGCAATGAGCAGTTCTTC.

The rearrangement joins TRBV6-1 to TRBJ2-2, with 9 nucleotides matching TRBD1. After removal of 7 bases from V and 4 bases from J, the junction contained 7 bases not matched to a gene. The CDR3 runs 15 residues. The germline V gene has CDR1 MNHNS and CDR2 SASEGT. The DNA of the CDR3 is TGTGCCAGCAATCGGGACAGGGTTAGCACCGGGGAGCTGTTTTTT. It is translated as CASNRDRVSTGELFF.